This passage covers 32 T cell receptor beta chains from one sample sequenced in a study of blood T cells in healthy people across ages. For the second PCR, which ran for about 6 to 11 cycles, a sample-barcoded 5' primer and a J-beta primer mix were used. One entry per CDR3 protein, called by TCRdb with MiXCR from the 5' RACE reads. The sample has about 830,000 distinct CDR3 sequences, about three fifths seen once; the top ten hold 20% to 25%. The sample comprised blood. The receptors stem from a man aged 25-45 years in good health.

This clonotype was counted a few times. J is TRBJ2-1 and V is TRBV7-9; 9 bases are a match to TRBD2. V dropped 7 bases and J dropped 12; count of bases not matched to a gene: 28. Germline CDR1 SEHNR, CDR2 FQNEAQ (reference sequence). CDR3 size: 19 residues. CDR3 sequence: CASIPPGQRSLAGPYGQFF. The CDR3 bases are TGTGCCAGCATCCCGCCGGGACAGCGGAGTCTAGCGGGACCCTATGGGCAGTTCTTC.

The V and J genes are TRBV29-1 and TRBJ2-7; D unclear. V lost 0 bases and J 0 bases, leaving 12 bases between the germline ends. From germline, CDR1 is SQVTM and CDR2 ANQGSEA. This CDR3 contains 15 residues. For the CDR3, the DNA is TGCAGCGTTGAAGATAGTGACTCCAGCTCCTACGAGCAGTACTTC. Encoded protein: CSVEDSDSSSYEQYF.

The table lists this clonotype with a few counts. This chain uses TRBV20-1 with TRBJ1-6; D gene ambiguous. V lost 6 bases and J lost 9, with 24 bases in between. The CDR3 covers 16 residues. Per germline, CDR1 DFQATT and CDR2 SNEGSKA (reference sequence). The CDR3 DNA sequence: TGCAGTGCGATAGAAGGAGCTTATTTACTGCGTTCACCCCTCCACTTT. It codes for CSAIEGAYLLRSPLHF.

The rearrangement joins TRBV25-1 to TRBJ2-1; 7 bases match TRBD2. Germline V lookup: CDR1 MGHDK, CDR2 SYGVNS. This CDR3 is built from 14 residues. The V and J ends lost 4 bases and 8 bases, in that order; junction bases with no gene match: 8. DNA of the CDR3: TGTGCCAGCAGTGGGGGACTAAGAGGGGATGAGCAGTTCTTC. This gives the protein CASSGGLRGDEQFF. Supplemented by reference TRBV25-1 and TRBJ2-1, the full variable domain reads EADIYQTPRYLVIGTGKKITLECSQTMGHDKMYWYQQDPGMELHLIHYSYGVNSTEKGDLSSESTVSRIRTEHFPLTLESARPSHTSQYLCASSGGLRGDEQFFGPGTRLTVL.

The J gene is TRBJ2-7, the V gene TRBV20-1; 11 bases match TRBD2. The CDR3 has 15 residues. The junction had 2 bases not matched to a gene; V was cut back by 1 base and J by 0 bases. CDR1 and CDR2 from the germline V gene are DFQATT and SNEGSKA (reference sequence). CDR3 bases: TGCAGTGCTAGAGCAACTAGCGGGAGCTCCTACGAGCAGTACTTC. Translation: CSARATSGSSYEQYF.

This clonotype has more than one count but fewer than ten. The rearrangement links TRBV7-9 to TRBJ2-7, with D perhaps matching TRBD1 or TRBD2 (6 bases each). Trimming left V 6 bases short and J 3 bases short, with 12 bases between. Germline assignment: CDR1 SEHNR and CDR2 FQNEAQ (reference sequence). The length of the CDR3 is 13 residues. CDR3 bases: TGTGCCAGCAGAGCAGGGGAGGACTACGAGCAGTACTTC. Translation: CASRAGEDYEQYF.

The CDR3 sequence is CSARDLSRGNTGELFF. The DNA of the CDR3 is TGCAGTGCTAGAGATCTTTCGCGGGGTAACACCGGGGAGCTGTTTTTT. This rearrangement joins TRBV20-1 to TRBJ2-2; tentatively, D is TRBD2 (6 bases). Germline CDR1 and CDR2: DFQATT and SNEGSKA (reference sequence). The CDR3 contains 16 residues. Trimming removed 0 bases from V and 2 bases from J, with 13 bases in between.

V is TRBV10-3 and J is TRBJ1-2; D is unclear. The germline CDR1 and CDR2 sequences are ENHRY and SYGVKD. The germline V and J ends were trimmed by 0 bases and 2 bases, with 7 bases remaining between them. CDR3 length: 14 amino acids. This CDR3 is CAISESAGNYGYTF. CDR3 DNA sequence: TGTGCCATCAGTGAGTCGGCGGGGAACTATGGCTACACCTTC.

The chain links TRBV20-1 to TRBJ2-7; D is perhaps TRBD2 (6 bases). The length of the CDR3 is 17 residues. Germline loops: CDR1 DFQATT, CDR2 SNEGSKA (reference sequence). V lost 1 base and J 0 bases, leaving 19 bases between the germline ends. Here the CDR3 reads CSARGGVGSPFSYEQYF. In DNA, the CDR3 is TGCAGTGCTAGAGGGGGGGTGGGATCCCCCTTCTCCTACGAGCAGTACTTC.

This chain links TRBV5-1 with TRBJ1-1; TRBD1 is a possible D gene (6 bases). In germline, CDR1 is SGHRS, CDR2 YFSETQ. This CDR3 comprises 13 residues. Trimming stripped 4 bases from V and 6 bases from J, with 13 bases between. This CDR3 is CASSVGGAAEAFF. The CDR3 nucleotides are TGCGCCAGCAGCGTAGGGGGAGCGGCTGAAGCTTTCTTT. Using reference TRBV5-1 and TRBJ1-1 for the parts outside the CDR3, the full variable domain is KAGVTQTPRYLIKTRGQQVTLSCSPISGHRSVSWYQQTPGQGLQFLFEYFSETQRNKGNFPGRFSGRQFSNSRSEMNVSTLELGDSALYLCASSVGGAAEAFFGQGTRLTVV.

This clonotype has more than one count but fewer than ten. V gene TRBV11-1 combines with J gene TRBJ2-7; 8 bases agree with TRBD1. The germline V gene has CDR1 SGHAT and CDR2 FQDESV (reference sequence). The length of the CDR3 is 16 residues. Trimming cost V 4 bases and J 3 bases; bases outside gene matches: 11. The CDR3 nucleotides are TGTGCCAGCAGCTCGATGCTCGGAACAGGGGGCTACGAGCAGTACTTC. Residues: CASSSMLGTGGYEQYF.

The chain recombines TRBV29-1 with TRBJ2-2; no clear D. The CDR3 has 14 residues. Germline assignment: CDR1 SQVTM and CDR2 ANQGSEA. Trimming removed 0 bases from V and 2 bases from J, with 7 bases in between. For the CDR3, the DNA is TGCAGCGTTGAAGAAGAGGCAAACACCGGGGAGCTGTTTTTT. Protein: CSVEEEANTGELFF.

The genes are TRBV28 and TRBJ2-3; D is possibly TRBD1 (5 bases). This CDR3 region has 13 residues. In germline, CDR1 is MDHEN, CDR2 SYDVKM. V was pared by 7 bases and J by 6 bases, with 14 bases between. CDR3 DNA sequence: TGTGCCAGCACCCCCGTGGGGCTGGATACGCAGTATTTT. This gives the protein CASTPVGLDTQYF.

The chain joins TRBV24-1 to TRBJ1-1; D is ambiguous. In germline, CDR1 is KGHDR, CDR2 SFDVKD. V lost 2 bases, J lost 1 base, and 22 bases lay in between. This CDR3 has 19 amino acids. The CDR3 region is CATSDWWPGDQISNTEAFF. DNA for the CDR3: TGTGCCACCAGTGATTGGTGGCCGGGCGACCAAATCTCGAACACTGAAGCTTTCTTT.

V and J are TRBV27 and TRBJ2-3; tentatively, D is TRBD2 (6 bases). V was shortened by 8 bases and J by 3 bases, with 12 bases between the two germline ends. Germline V gene data show CDR1 as MNHEY and CDR2 as SMNVEV (reference sequence). CDR3 length: 13 residues. The CDR3 sequence is CASRVGGTDTQYF. The CDR3 DNA follows: TGTGCCAGCCGGGTGGGGGGAACAGATACGCAGTATTTT.

The chain recombines TRBV7-9 with TRBJ1-2, with D perhaps matching TRBD1 (6 bases). The CDR3 spans 15 residues. Germline V gene data show CDR1 as SEHNR and CDR2 as FQNEAQ (reference sequence). Trimming removed 0 bases from V and 2 bases from J, with 10 bases in between. The CDR3 DNA reads TGTGCCAGCAGCTTAGCGACTACAGGGAACTATGGCTACACCTTC. Amino acid sequence: CASSLATTGNYGYTF. The whole variable domain, filled in from reference TRBV7-9 and TRBJ1-2, reads DTGVSQNPRHKITKRGQNVTFRCDPISEHNRLYWYRQTLGQGPEFLTYFQNEAQLEKSRLLSDRFSAERPKGSFSTLEIQRTEQGDSAMYLCASSLATTGNYGYTFGSGTRLTVV.

This chain joins TRBV9 and TRBJ2-5, with a possible D match to TRBD2 (5 bases). Per germline, CDR1 SGDLS and CDR2 YYNGEE. Trimming shortened V by 0 bases and J by 2 bases, and 14 bases separated the two germline ends. The CDR3 is made up of 16 amino acids. This CDR3 reads CASSVGEGAVQETQYF. For the CDR3, the DNA is TGTGCCAGCAGCGTAGGTGAGGGCGCGGTACAAGAGACCCAGTACTTC.

The chain is built from TRBV12-3 or TRBV12-4 and TRBJ2-1, with D perhaps matching TRBD2 (5 bases). Trimming shortened V by 3 bases and J by 7 bases, and 16 bases separated the two germline ends. The CDR3 length is 15 residues. CDR3 sequence: CASSFLQRGKNEQFF. The CDR3 DNA is TGTGCCAGCAGTTTTTTGCAGCGAGGGAAGAATGAGCAGTTCTTC.

This clonotype was detected only a few times. The J gene is TRBJ1-2, the V gene TRBV4-2; tentatively, D is TRBD1 (5 bases). CDR1 and CDR2 (germline): LGHNA, YNFKEQ. There are 14 residues in the CDR3. Trimming took off 0 bases at V and 8 bases at J, with 13 bases between the two ends. In nucleotides, the CDR3 is TGTGCCAGCAGCCAAGAGCCCTCAGGGTCCGGCTACACCTTC. It encodes CASSQEPSGSGYTF.

This chain uses TRBV12-3 or TRBV12-4 with TRBJ2-1, with a possible D match to TRBD2 (6 bases). Trimming pared 8 bases from V and 2 bases from J, leaving 10 bases between. This CDR3 has 13 residues. In DNA, the CDR3 is TGTGCCAGCGGAGGGTTCCCCTACAATGAGCAGTTCTTC. Translation gives CASGGFPYNEQFF.

This clonotype was observed a single time. At one boundary the junction diverges from the germline segment, which might be a read error. The chain is built from TRBV4-1 and TRBJ2-1; TRBD1 matches 8 bases. Per the germline V gene, CDR1 is MGHRA and CDR2 is YSYEKL. The CDR3 is made up of 17 amino acids. CDR3 bases: TGCGCCAACAGCCAAGATCCAGGTGACAGGGGATACAATGAGCAGTTCTTC. Residues: CANSQDPGDRGYNEQFF.

The rearrangement uses TRBV20-1 and TRBJ2-2; 7 nucleotides align to TRBD2. The germline V gene encodes CDR1 DFQATT and CDR2 SNEGSKA (reference sequence). The CDR3 is made up of 15 amino acids. The trim removed 3 bases at V and 7 bases at J, leaving 11 bases unmatched. CDR3 nucleotides: TGCAGTGCTAGGAAGGGCGGGGGAGGGGACGGGGAGCTGTTTTTT. Its protein is CSARKGGGGDGELFF.

The gene calls are TRBV6-5 and TRBJ2-3; 14 nucleotides match TRBD2. Per the germline V gene, CDR1 is MNHEY and CDR2 is SVGAGI. CDR3 length: 18 amino acids. The trim removed 1 base at V and 5 bases at J, leaving 8 bases unmatched. The CDR3 here is CASSYFPTSGRAVDTQYF. The CDR3 coding sequence is TGTGCCAGCAGTTACTTCCCGACTAGCGGGAGGGCCGTAGATACGCAGTATTTT.

The chain combines TRBV20-1 with TRBJ2-7; D call uncertain. This CDR3 spans 13 amino acids. Trimming took 5 bases from V and 1 from J, leaving 12 bases between them. Germline CDR1 is DFQATT and CDR2 is SNEGSKA (reference sequence). CDR3 DNA: TGCAGTGCTCCGAGTGACCAGTCCTACGAGCAGTACTTC. Encoded protein: CSAPSDQSYEQYF.

This rearrangement joins TRBV12-3 or TRBV12-4 to TRBJ2-5, with D unresolved. With 3 bases removed from V and 2 bases from J, the gap between germline ends came to 10 bases. The CDR3 extends over 14 amino acids. CDR3 region: CASSFQALQETQYF. The DNA of the CDR3 is TGTGCCAGCAGTTTTCAGGCGCTACAAGAGACCCAGTACTTC.

The chain employs TRBV7-8 and TRBJ1-3; D uncertain. The CDR3 runs to 12 residues. V lost 6 bases and J 4 bases, leaving 7 bases between the germline ends. CDR1 and CDR2 from the germline V gene are SGHVS and FQNEAQ. CDR3 coding DNA: TGTGCCAGCAGAACGGCAGGAAACACCATATATTTT. This gives the protein CASRTAGNTIYF.

The chain carries TRBV7-2 and TRBJ2-7; D is uncertain. The CDR3 has 13 residues. V lost 5 bases and J 3 bases, leaving 11 bases between the germline ends. The germline gives CDR1 SGHTA, CDR2 FQGNSA. CDR3 protein: CASSPPPYYEQYF. CDR3 DNA: TGTGCCAGCAGCCCGCCCCCCTACTACGAGCAGTACTTC.

This clonotype was seen more than once but under ten times. This sequence joins TRBV19 and TRBJ1-4, with TRBD1 matching 11 bases. Losses at the gene ends were 3 bases for V and 6 bases for J; bases not matched to a gene: 0. The germline gives CDR1 LNHDA, CDR2 SQIVND (reference sequence). CDR3 size: 14 residues. The CDR3 loop reads CASSMGQGDEKLFF. Written as DNA, the CDR3 is TGTGCCAGTAGTATGGGACAGGGGGATGAAAAACTGTTTTTT.

V and J are TRBV20-1 and TRBJ2-7; D assignment may be TRBD1 or TRBD2 (6 bases each). The CDR3 contains 13 residues. Trimming left V 7 bases short and J 2 bases short, with 15 bases between. CDR1 is DFQATT and CDR2 is SNEGSKA in the germline V gene (reference sequence). The CDR3 coding sequence is TGCAGTGTCGAGGGGGGAGCCGCCTACGAGCAGTACTTC. Its protein product is CSVEGGAAYEQYF.

The CDR3 region has the DNA TGTGCCAGCAGCTTAGTGGGGGACAGTCAGTACTTC. Translation gives CASSLVGDSQYF. V is TRBV13 and J is TRBJ2-4; 7 nucleotides line up with TRBD1. Looked up from germline, CDR1 is PRHDT and CDR2 is FYEKMQ (reference sequence). This CDR3 region has 12 residues. The V gene end was trimmed by 1 base and the J gene end by 12 bases; junction bases not matched to a gene: 3.

The chain combines TRBV5-1 with TRBJ1-4, with TRBD1 matching over 9 bases. V lost 4 bases and J lost 7; bases outside the gene matches: 5. The CDR3 is made up of 14 amino acids. CDR1 and CDR2 from the germline V gene are SGHRS and YFSETQ. As DNA, the CDR3 is TGCGCCAGCAGCCCTCAGACAGGGGGTGAAAAACTGTTTTTT. Residues: CASSPQTGGEKLFF.

V and J are TRBV20-1 and TRBJ2-3; 15 bases agree with TRBD2. This CDR3 has 17 amino acids. Germline V lookup: CDR1 DFQATT, CDR2 SNEGSKA (reference sequence). V lost 5 bases, J lost 6 bases, and 12 bases stayed unmatched. This CDR3 reads CSAWGLAGGASPDTQYF. The CDR3 DNA sequence: TGCAGTGCTTGGGGACTAGCGGGAGGCGCCTCCCCCGATACGCAGTATTTT.